The T cell receptor beta chain described here comes from a study of OX40 agonist ivuxolimab in advanced cancers. In the study overall: It was ivuxolimab, an agonistic anti-OX40 (CD134) antibody, that patients were treated with. Overall study results and limits: CD8+ T cells showed, on average, more clonal expansion than CD4+ cells.

This CDR3 is 15 amino acids long. V was pared by 5 bases and J by 12 bases, with 14 bases of the junction left unmatched. CDR1 and CDR2 (germline): LGHNT, FRNRAP. With regard to this clone: Antigen unknown.

Here immunoSEQ multiplex PCR was the method, and the copy in TCRdb shows in-frame clones only, minus some. The sample has approximately 120,000 clones, just under 95% seen once; the top ten hold under 0.95%. This TCR came from an adult with an advanced solid tumor such as melanoma, head and neck, liver or kidney cancer. This specimen was CD4+ or CD8+ T cells sorted from blood, taken in a trial of the OX40 agonist ivuxolimab. The chain couples TRBV12-5 to TRBJ2-1, with TRBD2 identical over 9 bases. The CDR3, as DNA: TGTGCTAGTGGTGCAGCGGGAGGCTCCCCAAGGAGGCAGTTCTTC. It translates to CASGAAGGSPRRQFF.